This TCR beta chain is from a study of blood T cells in healthy people across ages. Together with a sample-barcoded 5' primer, a J-beta primer mix was included in a second PCR lasting roughly 7 to 11 cycles. Using its own MiXCR run on the 5' RACE reads, TCRdb lists one record per CDR3 protein. The data hold 800,000 to 950,000 distinct CDR3 sequences, with around 29% observed a single time. The V gene lost 4 bases and the J gene lost 2 bases, with 5 bases spanning the gap. The CDR3 has 12 amino acids. CDR1 and CDR2 from the germline V gene are ENHRY and SYGVKD. With regard to this clonotype: A much larger clone differs by one base, so this may be a read error.

The data also belong to a second study, concerning T cells of mothers and their children.

Sequenced input: blood. This sequence originates from a woman in her thirties or forties in good health. This chain links TRBV10-3 with TRBJ2-5; no reliable D call. CDR3 region: CAISAGQETQYF. The DNA of the CDR3 is TGTGCCATCAGTGCTGGGCAAGAGACCCAGTACTTC.